Below, one T cell receptor beta chain is given with its context. The antigen this receptor binds is unknown. Base qualities are missing; no much larger clone stands one base away. This sample stems from a study of OX40 agonist ivuxolimab in advanced cancers. With regard to the full study: Ivuxolimab was a fully human IgG2 agonistic monoclonal antibody targeting the costimulatory receptor OX40 (CD134). Intravenous ivuxolimab was administered to patients every 2 weeks at six dose levels: 0.01, 0.1, 0.3, 1.5, 3 and 10 mg/kg. Among the 52 dose-escalation patients, around 20 had hepatocellular carcinoma, around 15 melanoma, 9 renal cell carcinoma and 9 head and neck cancer. A male proportion of about 79% and a mean age of around 60 years, ranging from about 23 to 90, were recorded for the dose-escalation cohort. Patients were allowed to have had prior anti-PD-1, anti-PD-L1 or anti-CTLA-4 therapy, and around 40% of the dose-escalation patients had previously received checkpoint inhibitors. Partial responses occurred in three dose-escalation patients, of whom one had hepatocellular carcinoma and two had cutaneous melanoma. The purpose of peripheral TCRbeta sequencing was to test whether ivuxolimab changed TCR sequence diversity and led to clonal T-cell expansion. The monotherapy dose-escalation portion (N = 52 patients) of the phase I ivuxolimab trial is reported in the paper. Overall results and qualifications from the work: At doses from 0.1 to 3.0 mg/kg, clonal expansion was seen in both CD4+ and CD8+ blood T cells between baseline and week 6. Low levels of normalized T-cell clonal expansion were also shown by some nonresponding patients. After ivuxolimab, more expanded clones were found on average in CD8+ T cells than in CD4+ T cells. Which antigens the clonally expanded peripheral T cells were specific for was not determined. Partial responders in the 0.1-3.0 mg/kg groups had among the lowest normalized peripheral clonal expansion, especially among CD8+ T cells.

For sequencing of the TCRbeta CDR3 region, genomic DNA was extracted from the sorted cells. The immunoSEQ Assay was used for sequencing of TCRbeta CDR3 regions. Held by TCRdb, this immuneACCESS table contains in-frame sequences only and omits some clones. Under half of the omission traces to an unresolved V gene where checked; the cause of the rest is unknown. In all, the sample holds roughly 70,000 clones, and approximately 87% of those were seen once. The ten largest clonotypes hold 0.6% to 0.8% of the sample. Patients with autoimmune disease history or receiving systemic immunosuppression were excluded from the trial. Peripheral blood for TCR sequencing was collected from all dose cohorts at baseline, on cycle 4 day 1, and on cycle 7 day 1. Samples came from an open-label, multicenter, first-in-human phase I dose-escalation trial of ivuxolimab. The trial enrolled adults with locally advanced or metastatic head and neck squamous cell, hepatocellular, melanoma or renal cell carcinoma. Before TCR sequencing, CD4+ T cells and CD8+ T cells from peripheral blood were sorted into separate populations.

The receptor comes from an adult with an advanced solid tumor such as melanoma, head and neck, liver or kidney cancer. Sequences were derived from CD4+ or CD8+ T cells sorted from blood, sampled in a trial of the OX40 agonist ivuxolimab.

The CDR3 has the sequence CASSPGVELFF. The base sequence is TGCGCCAGCAGTCCCGGGGTAGAACTGTTTTTT. The chain employs TRBV10-2 and TRBJ1-4, with the identity of the D gene unclear. V lost 5 bases and J lost 12 bases; the stretch between them is 10 bases long. CDR1 is given as WSHSY and CDR2 as SAAADI, both from the germline V gene. The CDR3, cysteine through phenylalanine, is 11 amino acids long. Just CDR3 DNA is preserved here, 33 bases in frame from base 1.